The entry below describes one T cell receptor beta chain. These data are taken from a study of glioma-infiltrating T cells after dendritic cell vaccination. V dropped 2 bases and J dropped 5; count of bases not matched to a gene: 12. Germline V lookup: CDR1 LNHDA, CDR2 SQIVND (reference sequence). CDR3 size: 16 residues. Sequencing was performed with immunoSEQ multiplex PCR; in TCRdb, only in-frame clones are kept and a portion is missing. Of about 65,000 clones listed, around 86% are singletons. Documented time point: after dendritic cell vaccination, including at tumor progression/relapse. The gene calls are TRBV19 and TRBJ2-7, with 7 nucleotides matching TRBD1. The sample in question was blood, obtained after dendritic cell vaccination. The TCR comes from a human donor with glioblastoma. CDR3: CASSIQGQPQIHEQYF. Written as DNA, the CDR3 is TGTGCCAGTAGTATACAGGGACAGCCTCAGATCCACGAGCAGTACTTC.